One and the same sample provided the 7 T cell receptor beta chains below, sequenced in a study of blood T cell repertoires in COVID-19. Assay used: immunoSEQ multiplex PCR; TCRdb lists only in-frame clones, some missing. The top ten hold approximately 10% of the sample, which has roughly 120,000 clones, over 75% seen once. Sequencing was done on a sample of peripheral blood. These receptors were obtained from a man older than 75 with acute or convalescent COVID-19.

The chain combines TRBV5-1 with TRBJ1-3; D is perhaps TRBD1 (6 bases). The V gene's germline CDR1 is SGHRS and CDR2 YFSETQ. The CDR3 has 15 residues. V lost 3 bases to trimming and J lost 4 bases, with 14 bases between them. CDR3 sequence: CASSSGQNKGNTIYF. The CDR3, as DNA: TGCGCCAGCAGCTCCGGACAGAACAAAGGAAACACCATATATTTT.

The rearrangement uses TRBV7-2 and TRBJ2-3; D call uncertain. Germline CDR1 SGHTA, CDR2 FQGNSA. There are 15 residues in the CDR3. Trimming left V 1 base short and J 4 bases short, with 12 bases between. The DNA for the CDR3 is TGTGCCAGCAGCTTAGGGCTAAGGAGCGCAGATACGCAGTATTTT. Residues: CASSLGLRSADTQYF.

The CDR3 region has the DNA TGTGCCATCAGTGATTTAGGAAACACCATATATTTT. Amino acids: CAISDLGNTIYF. This chain connects TRBV10-3 to TRBJ1-3; D is ambiguous. The V and J ends lost 3 bases and 4 bases respectively, with 4 bases between them. In germline, CDR1 is ENHRY, CDR2 SYGVKD. This CDR3 contains 12 residues.

DNA of the CDR3: TGTGCCAGCAGTTCACAGGGCGGGTTCAAGGGCTACACCTTC. It is translated as CASSSQGGFKGYTF. The V and J genes are TRBV28 and TRBJ1-2, with D possibly being TRBD1 (6 bases). V was trimmed by 4 bases and J by 8 bases, leaving 17 bases between them. Germline V lookup: CDR1 MDHEN, CDR2 SYDVKM. CDR3 size: 14 residues.

The chain recombines TRBV4-3 with TRBJ2-6, with unresolved D. The germline V gene has CDR1 LGHNA and CDR2 YSLEER. Trimming cost V 0 bases and J 0 bases, with 6 bases left between them. The CDR3 sequence is 16 residues long. CDR3 region: CASSQDPVSGANVLTF. CDR3 nucleotide sequence: TGCGCCAGCAGCCAAGATCCGGTCTCTGGGGCCAACGTCCTGACTTTC.

This clone was counted a few times. The chain is built from TRBV7-2 and TRBJ2-7, with 7 bases aligning to TRBD2. V lost 7 bases to trimming and J lost 2 bases; unmatched junction nucleotides: 8. Germline assignment: CDR1 SGHTA and CDR2 FQGNSA. The CDR3 has 14 residues. CDR3: CASTPSGGPYEQYF. CDR3 DNA sequence: TGTGCCAGCACCCCATCGGGGGGACCCTACGAGCAGTACTTC.

The rearrangement links TRBV19 to TRBJ2-1; TRBD2 matches at 9 bases. CDR1 and CDR2 (germline): LNHDA, SQIVND (reference sequence). The CDR3 is 15 amino acids. V gave up 3 bases and J gave up 7 bases; unmatched junction bases: 7. The CDR3 nucleotides are TGTGCCAGTAGTATTAAGACTAGCGGAACAAATGAGCAGTTCTTC. Translated: CASSIKTSGTNEQFF.